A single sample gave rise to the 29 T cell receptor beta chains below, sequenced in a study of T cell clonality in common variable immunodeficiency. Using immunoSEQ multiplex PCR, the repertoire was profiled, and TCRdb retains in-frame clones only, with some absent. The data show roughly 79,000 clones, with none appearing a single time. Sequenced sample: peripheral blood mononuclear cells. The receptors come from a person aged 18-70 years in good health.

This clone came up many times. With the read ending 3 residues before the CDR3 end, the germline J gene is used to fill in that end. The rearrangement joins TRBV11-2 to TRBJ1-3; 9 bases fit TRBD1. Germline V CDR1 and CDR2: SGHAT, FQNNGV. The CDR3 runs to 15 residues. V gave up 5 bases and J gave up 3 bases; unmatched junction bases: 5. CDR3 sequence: CASSRNRGLGNTIYF. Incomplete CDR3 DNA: TGTGCCAGCAGCCGGAACAGGGGGCTTGGAAACACC.

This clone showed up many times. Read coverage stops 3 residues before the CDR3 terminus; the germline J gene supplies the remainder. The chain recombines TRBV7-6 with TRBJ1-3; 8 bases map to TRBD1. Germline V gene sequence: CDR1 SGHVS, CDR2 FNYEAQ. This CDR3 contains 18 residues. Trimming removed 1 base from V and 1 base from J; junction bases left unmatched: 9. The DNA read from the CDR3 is TGTGCCAGCAGCTTAGTTAGTTCAGGGGGCGCTTCTGGAAACACC. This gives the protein CASSLVSSGGASGNT. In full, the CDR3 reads CASSLVSSGGASGNTIYF. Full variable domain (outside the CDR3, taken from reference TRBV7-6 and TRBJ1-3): GAGVSQSPRYKVTKRGQDVALRCDPISGHVSLYWYRQALGQGPEFLTYFNYEAQQDKSGLPNDRFSAERPEGSISTLTIQRTEQRDSAMYRCASSLVSSGGASGNTIYFGEGSWLTVV.

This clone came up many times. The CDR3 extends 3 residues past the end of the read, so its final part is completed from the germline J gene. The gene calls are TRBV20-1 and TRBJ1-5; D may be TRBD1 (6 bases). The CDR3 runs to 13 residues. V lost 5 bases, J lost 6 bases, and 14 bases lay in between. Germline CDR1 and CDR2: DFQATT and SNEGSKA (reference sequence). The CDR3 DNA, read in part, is TGCAGTGCTTCAGGACAGCTCACTCAGCCC. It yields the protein CSASGQLTQP. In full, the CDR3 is CSASGQLTQPQHF.

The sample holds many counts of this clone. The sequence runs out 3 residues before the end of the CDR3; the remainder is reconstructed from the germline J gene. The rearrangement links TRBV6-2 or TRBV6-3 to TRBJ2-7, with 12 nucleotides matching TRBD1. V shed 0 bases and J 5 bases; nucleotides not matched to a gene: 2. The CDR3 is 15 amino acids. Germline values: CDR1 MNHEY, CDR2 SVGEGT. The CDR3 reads CASSYSGQGADEQYF. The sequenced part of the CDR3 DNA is TGTGCCAGCAGTTACTCGGGACAGGGGGCCGACGAG.

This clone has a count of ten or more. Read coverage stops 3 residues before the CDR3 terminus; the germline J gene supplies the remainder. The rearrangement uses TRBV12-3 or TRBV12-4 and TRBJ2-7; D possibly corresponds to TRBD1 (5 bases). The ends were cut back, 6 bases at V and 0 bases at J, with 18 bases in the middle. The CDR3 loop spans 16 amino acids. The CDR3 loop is CASSSITQDPSYEQYF. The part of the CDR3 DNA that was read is TGTGCCAGCAGCTCAATCACACAGGACCCCTCCTACGAG.

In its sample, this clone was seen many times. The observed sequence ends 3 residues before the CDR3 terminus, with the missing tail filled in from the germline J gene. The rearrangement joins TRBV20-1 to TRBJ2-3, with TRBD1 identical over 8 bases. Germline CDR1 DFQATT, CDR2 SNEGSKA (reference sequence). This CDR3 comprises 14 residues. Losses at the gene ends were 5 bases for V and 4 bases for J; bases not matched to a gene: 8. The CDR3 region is CSAGRDRQADTQYF. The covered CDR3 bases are TGCAGTGCTGGCCGGGACAGGCAAGCAGATACG.

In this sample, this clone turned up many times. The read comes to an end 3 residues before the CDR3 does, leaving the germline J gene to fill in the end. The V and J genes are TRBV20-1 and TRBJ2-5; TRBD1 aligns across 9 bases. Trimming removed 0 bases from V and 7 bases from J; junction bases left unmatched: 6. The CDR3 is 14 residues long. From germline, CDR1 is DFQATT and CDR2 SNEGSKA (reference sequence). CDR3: CSARETWGQGTQYF. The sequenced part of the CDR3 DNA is TGCAGTGCTAGAGAAACTTGGGGACAGGGGACC.

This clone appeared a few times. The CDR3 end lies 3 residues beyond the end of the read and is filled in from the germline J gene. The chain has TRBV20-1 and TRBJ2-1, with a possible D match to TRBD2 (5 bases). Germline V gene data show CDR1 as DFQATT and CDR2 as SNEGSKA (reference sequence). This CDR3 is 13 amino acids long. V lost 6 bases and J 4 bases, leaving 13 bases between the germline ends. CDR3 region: CSAARPGYNEQFF. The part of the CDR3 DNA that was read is TGCAGTGCCGCTCGCCCGGGGTACAATGAG.

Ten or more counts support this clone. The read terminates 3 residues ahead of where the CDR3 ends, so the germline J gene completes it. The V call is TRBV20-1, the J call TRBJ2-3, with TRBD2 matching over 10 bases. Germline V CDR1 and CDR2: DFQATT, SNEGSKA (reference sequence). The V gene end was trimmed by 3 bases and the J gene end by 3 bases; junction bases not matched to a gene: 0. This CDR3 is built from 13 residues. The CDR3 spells CSARTSGTDTQYF. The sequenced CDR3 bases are TGCAGTGCTAGGACTAGCGGGACAGATACG.

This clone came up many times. CDR3 region: CASSRYYLGGTQETQYF. The covered CDR3 bases are TGTGCCAGCAGCCGCTATTACTTGGGGGGTACCCAAGAGACC. The V and J genes are TRBV4-2 and TRBJ2-5; TRBD2 is a possible D gene (6 bases). The read halts 3 residues ahead of the CDR3 end, with the missing end drawn from the germline J gene. Germline V gene lookup returns CDR1 LGHNA and CDR2 YNFKEQ. V lost 4 bases and J 1 base, leaving 19 bases between the germline ends. The CDR3 loop spans 17 amino acids.

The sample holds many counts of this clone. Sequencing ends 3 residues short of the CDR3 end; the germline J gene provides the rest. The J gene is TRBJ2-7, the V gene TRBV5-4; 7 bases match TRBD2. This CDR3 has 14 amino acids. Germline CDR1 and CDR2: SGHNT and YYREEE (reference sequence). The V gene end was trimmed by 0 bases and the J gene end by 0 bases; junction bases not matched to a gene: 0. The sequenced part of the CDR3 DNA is TGTGCCAGCAGCTTGGGCGGGAGCTCCTACGAG. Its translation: CASSLGGSSYE. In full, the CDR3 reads CASSLGGSSYEQYF.

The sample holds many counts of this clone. CDR3 amino acids: CASSFAGTTNEKLFF. CDR3 DNA (partial): TGTGCCAGCAGCTTCGCAGGAACAACTAATGAAAAA. The chain carries TRBV7-9 and TRBJ1-4; D unclear. The read falls 3 residues short of the CDR3 end, and the missing part is taken from the germline J gene. The CDR3 consists of 15 residues. V was shortened by 3 bases and J by 0 bases, with 8 bases between the two germline ends. Germline lookup yields CDR1 SEHNR and CDR2 FQNEAQ (reference sequence).

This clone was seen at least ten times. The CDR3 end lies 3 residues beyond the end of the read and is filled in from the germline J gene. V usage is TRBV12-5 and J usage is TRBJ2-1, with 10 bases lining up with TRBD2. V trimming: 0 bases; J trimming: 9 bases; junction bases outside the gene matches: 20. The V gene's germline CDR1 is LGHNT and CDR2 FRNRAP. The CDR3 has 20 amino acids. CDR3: CASGLVNLKREGGLLGEQFF. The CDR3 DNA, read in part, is TGTGCTAGTGGTTTGGTAAATCTCAAGCGGGAGGGAGGTCTCTTGGGTGAG.

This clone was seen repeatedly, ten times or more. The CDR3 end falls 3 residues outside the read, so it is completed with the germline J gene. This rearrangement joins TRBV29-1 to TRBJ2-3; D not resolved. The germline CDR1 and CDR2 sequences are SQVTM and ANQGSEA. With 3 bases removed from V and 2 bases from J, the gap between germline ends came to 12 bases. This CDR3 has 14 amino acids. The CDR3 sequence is CSVDIQPLTDTQYF. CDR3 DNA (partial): TGCAGCGTTGATATACAACCTCTCACAGATACG.

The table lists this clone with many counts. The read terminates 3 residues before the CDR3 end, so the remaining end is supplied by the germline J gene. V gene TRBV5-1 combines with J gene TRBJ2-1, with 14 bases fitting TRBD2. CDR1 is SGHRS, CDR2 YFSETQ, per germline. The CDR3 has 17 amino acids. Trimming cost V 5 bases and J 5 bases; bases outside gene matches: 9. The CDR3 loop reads CASRAGTSGSFNNEQFF. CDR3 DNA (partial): TGCGCCAGCAGGGCCGGGACTAGCGGGAGTTTCAACAATGAG.

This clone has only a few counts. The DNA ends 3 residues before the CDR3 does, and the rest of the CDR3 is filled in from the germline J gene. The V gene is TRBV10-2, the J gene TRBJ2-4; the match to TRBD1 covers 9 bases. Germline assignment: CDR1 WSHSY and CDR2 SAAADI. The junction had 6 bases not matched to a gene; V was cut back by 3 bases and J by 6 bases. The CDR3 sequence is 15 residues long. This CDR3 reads CASSDVTGGGNIQYF. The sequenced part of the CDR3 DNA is TGCGCCAGCAGTGATGTGACAGGGGGGGGAAACATT.

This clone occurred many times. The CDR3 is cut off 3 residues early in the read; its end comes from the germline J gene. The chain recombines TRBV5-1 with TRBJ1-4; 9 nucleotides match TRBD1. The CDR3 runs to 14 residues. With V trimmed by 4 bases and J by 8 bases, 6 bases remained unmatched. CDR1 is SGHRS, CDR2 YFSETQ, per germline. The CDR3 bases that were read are TGCGCCAGCAGCCGGGACAGGGTCGGAGAAAAA. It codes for CASSRDRVGEK. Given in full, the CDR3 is CASSRDRVGEKLFF.

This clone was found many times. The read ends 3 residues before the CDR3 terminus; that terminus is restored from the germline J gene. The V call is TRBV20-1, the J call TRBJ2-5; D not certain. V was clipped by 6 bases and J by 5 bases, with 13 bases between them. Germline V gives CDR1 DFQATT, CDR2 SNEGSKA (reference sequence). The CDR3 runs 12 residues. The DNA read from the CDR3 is TGCAGTGCCTCAACCGGGTCGGAGACC. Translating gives CSASTGSET. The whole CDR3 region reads CSASTGSETQYF.

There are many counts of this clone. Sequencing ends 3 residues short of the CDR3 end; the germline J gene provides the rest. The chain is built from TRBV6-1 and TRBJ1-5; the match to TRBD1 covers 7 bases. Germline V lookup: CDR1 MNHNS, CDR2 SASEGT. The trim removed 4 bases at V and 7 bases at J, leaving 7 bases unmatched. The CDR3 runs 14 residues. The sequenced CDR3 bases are TGTGCCAGCAGTGTTGAGGGGGCTAGGCAGCCC. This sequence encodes CASSVEGARQP. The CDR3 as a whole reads CASSVEGARQPQHF.

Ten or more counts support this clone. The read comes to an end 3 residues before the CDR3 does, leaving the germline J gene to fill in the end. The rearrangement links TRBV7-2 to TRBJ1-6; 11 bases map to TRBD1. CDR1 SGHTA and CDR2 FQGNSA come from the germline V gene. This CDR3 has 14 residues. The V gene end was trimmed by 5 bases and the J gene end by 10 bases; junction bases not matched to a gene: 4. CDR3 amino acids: CASSPGTGGSPLHF. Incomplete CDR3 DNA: TGTGCCAGCAGCCCAGGGACAGGGGGATCACCC.

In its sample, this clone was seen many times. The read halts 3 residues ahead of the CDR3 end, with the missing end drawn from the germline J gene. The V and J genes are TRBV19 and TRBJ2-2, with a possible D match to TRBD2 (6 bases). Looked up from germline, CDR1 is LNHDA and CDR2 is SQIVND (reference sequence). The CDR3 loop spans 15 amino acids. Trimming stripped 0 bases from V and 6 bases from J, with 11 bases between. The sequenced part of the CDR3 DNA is TGTGCCAGTAGTATAGAGGAGGGGTATCCCGGGGAG. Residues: CASSIEEGYPGE. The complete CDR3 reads CASSIEEGYPGELFF.

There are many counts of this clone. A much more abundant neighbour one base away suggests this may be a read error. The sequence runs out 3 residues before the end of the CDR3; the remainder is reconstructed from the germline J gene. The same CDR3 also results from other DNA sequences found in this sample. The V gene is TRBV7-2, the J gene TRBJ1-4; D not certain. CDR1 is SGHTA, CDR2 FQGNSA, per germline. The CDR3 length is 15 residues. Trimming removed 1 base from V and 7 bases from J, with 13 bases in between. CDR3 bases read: TGTGCCAGCAGCTTAGTTGGAGGGTTGGTTGAAAAA. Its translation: CASSLVGGLVEK. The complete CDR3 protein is CASSLVGGLVEKLFF. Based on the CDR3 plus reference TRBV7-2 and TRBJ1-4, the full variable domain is GAGVSQSPSNKVTEKGKDVELRCDPISGHTALYWYRQSLGQGLEFLIYFQGNSAPDKSGLPSDRFSAERTGGSVSTLTIQRTQQEDSAVYLCASSLVGGLVEKLFFGSGTQLSVL.

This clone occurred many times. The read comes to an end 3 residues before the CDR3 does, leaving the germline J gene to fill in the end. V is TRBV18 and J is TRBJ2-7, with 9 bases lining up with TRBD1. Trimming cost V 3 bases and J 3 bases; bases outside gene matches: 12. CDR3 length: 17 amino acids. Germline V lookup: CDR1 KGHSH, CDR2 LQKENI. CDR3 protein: CASSPVAVRQGGYEQYF. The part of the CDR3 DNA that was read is TGTGCCAGCTCACCTGTCGCCGTGAGACAGGGGGGCTACGAG.

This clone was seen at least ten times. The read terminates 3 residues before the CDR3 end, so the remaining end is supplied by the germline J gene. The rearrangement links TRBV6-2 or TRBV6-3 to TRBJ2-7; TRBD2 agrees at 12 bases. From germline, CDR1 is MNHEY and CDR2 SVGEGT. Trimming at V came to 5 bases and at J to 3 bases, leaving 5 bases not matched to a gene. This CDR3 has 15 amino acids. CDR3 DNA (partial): TGTGCCAGCAGTCAGACTAGCGGGAGTTTCTACGAG. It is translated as CASSQTSGSFYE. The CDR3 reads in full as CASSQTSGSFYEQYF.

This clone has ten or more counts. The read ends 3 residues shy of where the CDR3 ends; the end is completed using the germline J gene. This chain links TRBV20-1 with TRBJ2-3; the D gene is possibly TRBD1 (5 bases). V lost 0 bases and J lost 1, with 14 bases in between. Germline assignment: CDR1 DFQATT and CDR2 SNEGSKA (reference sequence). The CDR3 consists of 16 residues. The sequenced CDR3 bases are TGCAGTGCTAGAGATGTTGGCAGGGCGGGCACAGATACG. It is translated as CSARDVGRAGTDT. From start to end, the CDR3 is CSARDVGRAGTDTQYF.

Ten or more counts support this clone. This CDR3 is CASSIQAGNAEAFF. The sequenced part of the CDR3 DNA is TGTGCCAGTAGTATTCAAGCAGGGAATGCTGAA. The chain couples TRBV19 to TRBJ1-1; weak D call: TRBD1 (5 bases). The CDR3 end lies 3 residues beyond the end of the read and is filled in from the germline J gene. The CDR3 length is 14 residues. Deletions cut 3 bases from V and 6 bases from J, with 14 bases between. Per germline, CDR1 LNHDA and CDR2 SQIVND (reference sequence). The full variable domain, with the rest looked up from reference TRBV19 and TRBJ1-1, is DGGITQSPKYLFRKEGQNVTLSCEQNLNHDAMYWYRQDPGQGLRLIYYSQIVNDFQKGDIAEGYSVSREKKESFPLTVTSAQKNPTAFYLCASSIQAGNAEAFFGQGTRLTVV.

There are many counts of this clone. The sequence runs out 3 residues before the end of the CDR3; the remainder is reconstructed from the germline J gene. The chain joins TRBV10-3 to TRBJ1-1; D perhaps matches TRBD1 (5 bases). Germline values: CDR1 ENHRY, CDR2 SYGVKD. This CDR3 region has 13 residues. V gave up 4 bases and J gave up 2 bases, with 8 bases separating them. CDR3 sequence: CAISAGGNTEAFF. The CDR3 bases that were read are TGTGCCATCAGTGCCGGGGGAAACACTGAA.

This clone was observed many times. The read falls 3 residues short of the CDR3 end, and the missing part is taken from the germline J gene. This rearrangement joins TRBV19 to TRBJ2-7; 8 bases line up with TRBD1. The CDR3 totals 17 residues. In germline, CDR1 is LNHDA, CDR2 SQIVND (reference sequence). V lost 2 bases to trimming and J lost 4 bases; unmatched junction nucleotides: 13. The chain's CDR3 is CASSIFSGTGGSYEQYF. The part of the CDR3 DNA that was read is TGTGCCAGTAGTATATTCAGTGGGACAGGAGGCTCTTACGAG. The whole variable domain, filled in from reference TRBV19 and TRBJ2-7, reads DGGITQSPKYLFRKEGQNVTLSCEQNLNHDAMYWYRQDPGQGLRLIYYSQIVNDFQKGDIAEGYSVSREKKESFPLTVTSAQKNPTAFYLCASSIFSGTGGSYEQYFGPGTRLTVT.

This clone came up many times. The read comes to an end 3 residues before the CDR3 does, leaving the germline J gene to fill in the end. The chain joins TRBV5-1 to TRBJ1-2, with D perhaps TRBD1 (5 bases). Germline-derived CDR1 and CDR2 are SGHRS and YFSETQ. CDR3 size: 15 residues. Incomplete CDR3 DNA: TGCGCCAGCAGCTCCTCCCGGCAGGGAACTAACGGC. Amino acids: CASSSSRQGTNG. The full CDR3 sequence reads CASSSSRQGTNGYTF.